This TCR beta chain was documented in a study of T cell repertoires in cytomegalovirus infection. Study overall: CMV infection plus the matching HLA type was flagged by public TCR beta signatures.

Germline CDR1 and CDR2: SGHAT and FQNNGV. CDR3 length: 20 amino acids. V was clipped by 5 bases and J by 4 bases; unmatched bases: 23. The study, taken as a whole, reports: In two of eight donors, the top clonotype was HLA-C-restricted CMV-specific. The cumulative frequency of public TCR beta families distinguished individuals who carried CMV together with the relevant HLA.

Many counts were recorded for this clonotype. The antigen remains unidentified. TCRdb called the reads again in MiXCR, with one record for every CDR3 protein. The sample records about 310,000 distinct CDR3 sequences, 17% being singletons. Input material: PBMCs. J is TRBJ2-3 and V is TRBV11-2, with 8 bases fitting TRBD2. This receptor was identified in a human donor in good health (CMV status not recorded). Some clones in this sample may be carry-over from other donors' samples. CDR3 DNA sequence: TGTGCCAGCAGCCCTAGGAAGGGTTCTCCGGGAGGGCTGAGCGCAGATACGCAGTATTTT. Amino acids: CASSPRKGSPGGLSADTQYF.